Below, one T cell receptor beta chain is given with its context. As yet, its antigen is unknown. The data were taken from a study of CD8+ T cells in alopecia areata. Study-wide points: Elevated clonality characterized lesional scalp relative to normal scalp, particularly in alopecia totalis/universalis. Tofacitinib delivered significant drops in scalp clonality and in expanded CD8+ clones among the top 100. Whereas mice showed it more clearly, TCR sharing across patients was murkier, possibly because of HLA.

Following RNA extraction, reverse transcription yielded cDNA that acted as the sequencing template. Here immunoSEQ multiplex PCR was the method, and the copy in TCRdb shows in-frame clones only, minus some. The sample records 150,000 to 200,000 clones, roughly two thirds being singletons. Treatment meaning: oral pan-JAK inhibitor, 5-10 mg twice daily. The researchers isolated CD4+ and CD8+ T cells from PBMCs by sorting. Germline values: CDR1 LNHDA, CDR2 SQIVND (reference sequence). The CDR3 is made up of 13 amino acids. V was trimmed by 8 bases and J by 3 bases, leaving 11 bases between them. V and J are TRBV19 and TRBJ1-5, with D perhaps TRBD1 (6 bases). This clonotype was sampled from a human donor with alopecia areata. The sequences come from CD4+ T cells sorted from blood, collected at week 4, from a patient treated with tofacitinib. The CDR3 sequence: CASQTGLNQPQHF. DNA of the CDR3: TGTGCCAGTCAGACAGGCCTCAATCAGCCCCAGCATTTT.